The sequence of this TCR beta chain was determined in a study of T cells in Graves' hyperthyroidism and ophthalmopathy. The study included ophthalmopathy patients with Clinical Activity Score at least 3, NOSPECS grade at least 4 and duration under 3 months. Exclusion followed for patients with uncontrolled infection, other autoimmune disease, pregnancy or lactation. Points from the study as a whole: Blood also carried most thyroid clonotypes expanded above 0.001. For ophthalmopathy, model prediction preceded onset by a median about 6.4 months.

This clonotype was counted only a few times. The antigen is undetermined. This CDR3 is 15 amino acids long. Germline CDR1 is MNHNS and CDR2 is SASEGT. Trimming at V came to 5 bases and at J to 0 bases, leaving 4 bases not matched to a gene. Researchers took RNA transcripts and amplified the TCR beta CDR3 regions from them. The study used the HTBI primer set for a first-round RT-PCR of the TCR CDR3. TCRdb reprocessed the multiplex PCR reads via MiXCR and lists one record per CDR3 protein. The data show hundreds of thousands of distinct CDR3 sequences, 15% to 20% seen once. This chain joins TRBV6-1 and TRBJ2-7; 10 positions match TRBD1. The sequenced sample was blood. This TCR was sampled from a middle-aged man with Graves' ophthalmopathy. The CDR3 spells CASSLGQGNSYEQYF. CDR3 sequence (DNA): TGTGCCAGCAGTTTGGGACAGGGGAACTCCTACGAGCAGTACTTC.